The sequence of this TCR beta chain was determined in a study of vaccination effects on CD4 cells after COVID-19. Turning to the study itself: Following the second dose by a median of 72 days, the post-vaccine samples were obtained.

Study conclusions and caveats: The study found marked clonal contraction of infection- and vaccine-induced clones late after vaccination.

The data were produced by immunoSEQ multiplex PCR, yet TCRdb's version contains in-frame clones alone and is incomplete. This table has about 38,000 clones, about 80% appearing once. As to this clone: Its matching antigen is unknown.

Under the ViraFEST assay, PBMC were stimulated with viral peptide pools so that antigen-specific CD4+ T cells expanded. Sequencing was performed afterwards. When nine to ten days of culture had elapsed, CD4+ T cells were isolated. Two-dose vaccination with either BNT162b2 or mRNA-1273 was given to the participants. In the vaccine recipients, nucleocapsid antibodies were negative and there was no prior SARS-CoV-2 infection. The authors replaced half the medium with IL-2 medium on days 3 and 7. CDR1 and CDR2 from the germline V gene are GTSNPN and SVGIG (reference sequence). Trimming removed 5 bases at V and 0 bases at J, with 16 bases between. The CDR3 consists of 15 residues.

The TCR was taken from a human donor who received a COVID-19 vaccine. Some clones in this sample may be carry-over from other donors' samples. The chain recombines TRBV30 with TRBJ2-5, with unresolved D. This material consisted of CD4+ T cells from PBMCs cultured with HCoV-NL63 spike peptides, taken after COVID-19 vaccination. The CDR3 bases are TGTGCCTGGTCTAACTTGATGGAGTACCAAGAGACCCAGTACTTC. Its translation: CAWSNLMEYQETQYF.